This TCR beta chain was recovered during a study of cytomegalovirus exposure and HLA in healthy donors. Only in-frame clones appear in the TCRdb table, and some are missing; sequencing was by immunoSEQ multiplex PCR. Of 140,000 or so clones detected, approximately 90% appear once; the ten largest clones hold over 5%. The clonotype originates from a woman between 25 and 40 years old in good health and CMV-seropositive. Material: PBMCs.

The CDR3 loop is CASMRTGRDEQYF. The CDR3 DNA follows: TGTGCCAGCATGAGGACAGGGCGCGACGAGCAGTACTTC. The chain recombines TRBV6-5 with TRBJ2-7; 8 nucleotides match TRBD1. V trimming: 7 bases; J trimming: 5 bases; junction bases outside the gene matches: 7. The CDR3 extends over 13 amino acids. Per the germline V gene, CDR1 is MNHEY and CDR2 is SVGAGI.